These 8 T cell receptor beta chains share one sample of origin, sequenced in a study of monozygotic twins with inflammatory bowel disease. TCRdb re-called the 5' RACE reads and gives one entry per CDR3 protein, without DNA. The sample holds approximately 330,000 distinct CDR3 sequences. Sequencing was done on a sample of blood. These receptors were taken from a human donor with ulcerative colitis or Crohn's disease, or a healthy co-twin of an affected twin (not recorded which).

The CDR3 sequence: CASSLVPGGGNYEQYF. V and J are TRBV5-1 and TRBJ2-7; with no DNA, the TCRdb D assignment of TRBD1 cannot be verified. Germline V gene sequence: CDR1 SGHRS, CDR2 YFSETQ. There are 16 residues in the CDR3.

The chain couples TRBV9 to TRBJ2-2. CDR1 and CDR2 from the germline V gene are SGDLS and YYNGEE. The CDR3 is 14 residues long. The CDR3 loop is CASTVEGRTGELFF.

V is TRBV5-1 and J is TRBJ2-7. The germline V gene has CDR1 SGHRS and CDR2 YFSETQ. This CDR3 contains 14 residues. This CDR3 is CASSPRQAADEQYF.

The gene calls are TRBV11-3 and TRBJ2-2. CDR1 and CDR2 (germline): SGHNT, YENEEA. This CDR3 contains 17 residues. CDR3 amino acids: CASSSAPGRPNTGELFF.

The chain couples TRBV2 to TRBJ2-1; the D call of TRBD1 rests on TCRdb alone, since no DNA is present to check it. There are 13 residues in the CDR3. Germline V gene lookup returns CDR1 SNHLY and CDR2 FYNNEI. The CDR3 loop reads CASSRQRGNEQFF.

The chain combines TRBV20-1 with TRBJ2-5; the D gene TCRdb calls, TRBD1, cannot be checked with no DNA. The germline V gene encodes CDR1 DFQATT and CDR2 SNEGSKA (reference sequence). The CDR3 has 12 residues. The CDR3 here is CSAPGRTGPQYF.

The chain links TRBV29-1 to TRBJ2-7; the D gene TCRdb calls, TRBD1, cannot be checked with no DNA. This CDR3 has 12 residues. Germline V gene lookup returns CDR1 SQVTM and CDR2 ANQGSEA. The CDR3 is CSVRGAGYEQYF.

The chain combines TRBV12-3 or TRBV12-4 with TRBJ2-1; TCRdb designates TRBD1, a call that cannot be tested without DNA. The CDR3 sequence is 16 residues long. The CDR3 sequence: CASSSPHRQGSNEQFF.